This T cell receptor beta chain was sequenced for a study of human T cells and chemical hapten exposure (dated by TCRdb to 2020 to 2022). Notes on the research overall: For sensitization, 2% DPC in acetone was applied to a roughly 2 cm by roughly 2 cm area of upper inner arm skin. Throughout the approximately 24-week study period, patients were also given weekly therapeutic DPC doses on the scalp. Patch testing was done on the upper back using Finn chambers containing 0.01% DPC, and results were scored after 6 days according to International Contact Dermatitis Research Group standards. Alopecia areata with under or over 50% scalp involvement, alopecia totalis and alopecia universalis were represented in the patient cohort, which was mostly female. Libraries were pooled for sequencing, and per-sample TCR yields varied mainly because of small differences in library volumes within the pool. This study followed changes in the peripheral blood TCR repertoire in vivo during primary and secondary sensitization of alopecia patients to the hapten diphenylcyclopropenone (DPC). Blood samples were taken from patients before sensitization (week 0) and then at 2, 6 and about 24 weeks after DPC sensitization. For TCR sequencing, blood came from approximately 29 alopecia patients at anywhere from one to four time points (pre-sensitization, 2, 6 and 24 weeks).

The full study reports these points: DPC sensitization did not change how many TCRs were above 1 in 1000 frequency, and no evidence was found of alterations in global repertoire structure. Because every patient had alopecia, a presumed autoimmune disease, the patients' immune response might differ from that of healthy individuals. Repeated subsampling changed both the strength of the expansion versus patch-test correlation and the threshold at which the correlation became significant. Patch test score correlated positively with the number of PT1 expanded TCRs, reaching significance at thresholds 8, 16 and 32 but not at 4. Expanded TCRs formed significantly more large CDR3 similarity clusters than pre-sensitization or healthy control sets, consistent with antigen-driven responses.

The table lists this clonotype with many counts. Which antigen it targets is not known. Nothing much larger sits one base from this clone, and base qualities are not available. Libraries came from RACE. The sample was run on a NextSeq 500. During library preparation, unique molecular identifiers were attached to individual cDNA molecules so that TCRs could be counted in a quantitative, reproducible way. Both TCR alpha and TCR beta chains were sequenced from each blood RNA sample. The published analysis was carried out like this. Samples had a median of 95,638 TCRs, with a range from roughly 23,224 to 750,000. The Decombinator software suite was used to annotate V, J and CDR3 in the TCR reads. Every sample was subsampled to the same number of TCRs (28,000) for the PS versus PT1 abundance plots. TCRs were defined as expanded if absent before sensitization and observed at least eight times at the 2-week time point. In-frame beta chains were kept once TCRdb had trimmed the public reads at Q25 with fastp and called clones with MiXCR. Entries that share a CDR3 protein sequence are merged under the most common genes and DNA. It is TCRdb's table, rather than the study itself, that gives the V and J calls and clone size. The sample table lists about 82,000 distinct CDR3 sequences, 10% to 15% of them with a count of one. The top ten clonotypes cover roughly 5.9% of the sample.

The CDR3 sequence holds 14 residues, the cysteine and phenylalanine included. Only the CDR3 region is kept as DNA, spanning 42 bases read in frame from base 1. V and J are truncated by 1 base and 7 bases respectively, leaving an intervening sequence of 11 bases. CDR1 and CDR2 are drawn from the germline V gene: SNHLY, FYNNEI. The label giving this sample's time point can be read as: patch test 3, about 24 weeks after DPC sensitization. The treatment or condition tag for this specimen amounts to: therapeutic diphenylcyclopropenone sensitization with weekly scalp DPC. Blood at each patch-test visit was drawn before the patch test was applied. Patients were eligible if aged 18 to 70, diagnosed with alopecia and judged suitable for DPC therapy, and pregnant patients were excluded. Total RNA was extracted from unfractionated whole blood collected in Tempus Blood RNA tubes.

The sequence was obtained from a woman between 45 and 65 years old with alopecia areata. Some clones in this sample may be carry-over from other donors' samples. The chain uses TRBV2 and TRBJ1-5; TRBD1 is possibly the D segment (6 matching bases). The source material was whole blood, sampled in connection with sensitization to the hapten diphenylcyclopropenone (DPC). The sequenced DNA: TGTGCCAGCAGTGAAGGGGGGCGACAACAGCCCCAGCATTTT. Its amino acids are CASSEGGRQQPQHF.